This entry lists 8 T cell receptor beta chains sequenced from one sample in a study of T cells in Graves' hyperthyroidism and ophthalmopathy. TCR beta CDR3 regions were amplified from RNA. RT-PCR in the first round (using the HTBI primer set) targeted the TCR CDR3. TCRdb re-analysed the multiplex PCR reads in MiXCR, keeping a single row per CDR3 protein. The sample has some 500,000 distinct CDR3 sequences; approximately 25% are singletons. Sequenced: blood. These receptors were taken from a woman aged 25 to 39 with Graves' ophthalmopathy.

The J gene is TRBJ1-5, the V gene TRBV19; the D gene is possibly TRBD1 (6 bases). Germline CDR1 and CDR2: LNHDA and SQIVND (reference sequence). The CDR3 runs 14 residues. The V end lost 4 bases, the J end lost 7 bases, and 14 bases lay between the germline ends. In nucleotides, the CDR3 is TGTGCCAGTAGTACTTACAGGGACGGGCAGCCCCAGCATTTT. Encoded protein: CASSTYRDGQPQHF.

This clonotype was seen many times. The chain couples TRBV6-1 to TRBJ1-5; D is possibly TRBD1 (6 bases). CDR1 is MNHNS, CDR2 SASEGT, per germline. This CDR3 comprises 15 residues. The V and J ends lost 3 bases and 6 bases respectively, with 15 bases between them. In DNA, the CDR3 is TGTGCCAGCAGTGATCCTTGGGGGCTGGGTCAGCCCCAGCATTTT. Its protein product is CASSDPWGLGQPQHF.

CDR3 region: CASRDFRGKKEAFF. CDR3 DNA: TGCGCCAGCAGGGACTTTCGGGGTAAAAAAGAAGCTTTCTTT. J is TRBJ1-1 and V is TRBV5-1; no clear D. In germline, CDR1 is SGHRS, CDR2 YFSETQ. This CDR3 spans 14 amino acids. Trimming took off 5 bases at V and 8 bases at J, with 19 bases between the two ends.

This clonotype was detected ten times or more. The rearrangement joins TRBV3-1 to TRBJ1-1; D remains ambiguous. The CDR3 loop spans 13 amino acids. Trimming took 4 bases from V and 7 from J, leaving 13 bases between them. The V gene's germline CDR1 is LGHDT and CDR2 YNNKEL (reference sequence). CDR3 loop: CASSRRGGGEAFF. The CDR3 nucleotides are TGTGCCAGCAGCCGCCGTGGTGGCGGTGAAGCTTTCTTT.

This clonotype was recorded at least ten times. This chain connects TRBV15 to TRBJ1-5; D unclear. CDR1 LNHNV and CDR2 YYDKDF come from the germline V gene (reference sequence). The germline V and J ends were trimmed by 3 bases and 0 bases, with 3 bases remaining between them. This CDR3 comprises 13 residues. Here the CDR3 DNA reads TGTGCCACCAGCAGGAATAGCAATCAGCCCCAGCATTTT. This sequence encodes CATSRNSNQPQHF.

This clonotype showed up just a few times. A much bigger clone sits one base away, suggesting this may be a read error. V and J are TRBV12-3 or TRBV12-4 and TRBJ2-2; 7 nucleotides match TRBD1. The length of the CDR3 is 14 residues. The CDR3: CASSKQGNTGELCF. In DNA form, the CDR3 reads TGTGCCAGCAGTAAACAGGGGAACACCGGGGAGCTGTGTTTT.

The CDR3 nucleotides are TGTGCCAGCAGCTTATCCAGCCTGGTAACAGATACGCAGTATTTT. This gives the protein CASSLSSLVTDTQYF. The gene calls are TRBV7-3 and TRBJ2-3, with D unclear. The germline CDR1 and CDR2 sequences are SGHTA and FQGTGA. CDR3 length equals 15 residues. Trimming cost V 2 bases and J 3 bases, with 12 bases left between them.

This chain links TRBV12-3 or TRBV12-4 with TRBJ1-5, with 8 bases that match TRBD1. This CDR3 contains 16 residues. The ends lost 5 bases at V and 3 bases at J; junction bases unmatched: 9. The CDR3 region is CASSPLDRGPNQPQHF. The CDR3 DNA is TGTGCCAGCAGTCCCTTAGACAGGGGACCCAATCAGCCCCAGCATTTT.